Each of the 31 T cell receptor beta chains below was sequenced from the same sample in a study of blood T cell repertoires in COVID-19 (dated by TCRdb to between 2020 and 2021). Library construction relied on the immunoSEQ multiplex PCR assay. In TCRdb, the immuneACCESS table is reduced to in-frame sequences with V and J assigned. These tables do not hold every clone; where another copy was compared, an unresolved V gene accounts for under half, and the others remain unexplained. Recorded for this sample are 150,000 to 200,000 clones; over 85% of them occurred a single time. Roughly 4.4% of the sample is in the top ten clones. The sequencing input was peripheral blood. These receptors were obtained from a woman aged 45 to 65 with acute or convalescent COVID-19.

The V call is TRBV5-4, the J call TRBJ2-7; 8 bases fit TRBD2. This CDR3 contains 15 residues. V was clipped by 5 bases and J by 1 base; unmatched bases: 8. Germline V gene lookup returns CDR1 SGHNT and CDR2 YYREEE (reference sequence). The CDR3 protein is CASSYGGLGSYEQYF. The CDR3 DNA follows: TGTGCCAGCAGTTACGGGGGACTAGGGTCCTACGAGCAGTACTTC.

The chain has TRBV18 and TRBJ2-4; tentatively, D is TRBD2 (6 bases). The V gene's germline CDR1 is KGHSH and CDR2 LQKENI. V was shortened by 0 bases and J by 0 bases, with 9 bases between the two germline ends. The length of the CDR3 is 16 residues. CDR3 DNA: TGTGCCAGCTCACCACCGGGAGGACTAGCCAAAAACATTCAGTACTTC. Its translation is CASSPPGGLAKNIQYF.

The rearrangement joins TRBV10-3 to TRBJ1-1, with a weak D call TRBD1 (5 bases). The CDR3 length is 14 residues. Trimming removed 2 bases at V and 11 bases at J, with 18 bases between. Germline lookup yields CDR1 ENHRY and CDR2 SYGVKD. CDR3 region: CAISEAGGTREAFF. The DNA of the CDR3 is TGTGCCATCAGTGAGGCGGGGGGTACTCGGGAGGCTTTCTTT.

The V call is TRBV9, the J call TRBJ1-4, with D possibly TRBD1 on 6 matching bases. Germline V CDR1 and CDR2: SGDLS, YYNGEE. The CDR3 loop spans 15 amino acids. Trimming shortened V by 0 bases and J by 7 bases, and 13 bases separated the two germline ends. DNA for the CDR3: TGTGCCAGCAGCGTAGGAGACAGAGGGGGTGAAAAACTGTTTTTT. Translating gives CASSVGDRGGEKLFF. Complete variable domain (other parts from reference TRBV9 and TRBJ1-4): DSGVTQTPKHLITATGQRVTLRCSPRSGDLSVYWYQQSLDQGLQFLIQYYNGEERAKGNILERFSAQQFPDLHSELNLSSLELGDSALYFCASSVGDRGGEKLFFGSGTQLSVL.

The V call is TRBV7-9, the J call TRBJ1-4, with D tentatively TRBD1 (5 bases). The CDR3 contains 14 residues. Germline V gene sequence: CDR1 SEHNR, CDR2 FQNEAQ (reference sequence). V lost 6 bases, J lost 8 bases, and 16 bases lay in between. The CDR3 region has the DNA TGTGCCAGCAGACCAGCCGTTTCAGGGGAAAAACTGTTTTTT. It translates to CASRPAVSGEKLFF.

This clone was counted once. The chain joins TRBV28 to TRBJ1-2; 8 bases match TRBD1. CDR1 and CDR2 from the germline V gene are MDHEN and SYDVKM. Trimming cost V 7 bases and J 6 bases; bases outside gene matches: 7. The CDR3 totals 13 residues. DNA of the CDR3: TGTGCCAGCACCCTAAGGACAGGGAATGGCTACACCTTC. It encodes CASTLRTGNGYTF.

This rearrangement joins TRBV27 to TRBJ1-1, with D tentatively TRBD1 (5 bases). The CDR3 consists of 12 residues. Germline V gene data show CDR1 as MNHEY and CDR2 as SMNVEV (reference sequence). Trimming took off 6 bases at V and 6 bases at J, with 11 bases between the two ends. CDR3 amino acids: CASSSGSAEAFF. CDR3 nucleotide sequence: TGTGCCAGCAGCTCAGGGTCGGCTGAAGCTTTCTTT.

The rearrangement joins TRBV10-2 to TRBJ2-5; 9 bases align to TRBD1. CDR1 and CDR2 from the germline V gene are WSHSY and SAAADI. The CDR3 extends over 15 amino acids. The J segment lost 2 bases and the V segment lost 4 bases, leaving 5 bases of the junction unmatched. The CDR3 nucleotides read TGCGCCAGCAGTGTTATACAGGGGGCACAAGAGACCCAGTACTTC. Translating gives CASSVIQGAQETQYF.

The genes are TRBV11-2 and TRBJ2-5, with unresolved D. V lost 5 bases and J lost 5, with 6 bases in between. Looked up from germline, CDR1 is SGHAT and CDR2 is FQNNGV. This CDR3 is 11 amino acids long. The CDR3, as DNA: TGTGCCAGCAGCCCGAGTGAGACCCAGTACTTC. Protein: CASSPSETQYF. The complete variable domain, with remaining parts taken from reference TRBV11-2 and TRBJ2-5, reads EAGVAQSPRYKIIEKRQSVAFWCNPISGHATLYWYQQILGQGPKLLIQFQNNGVVDDSQLPKDRFSAERLKGVDSTLKIQPAKLEDSAVYLCASSPSETQYFGPGTRLLVL.

The chain combines TRBV5-1 with TRBJ1-4, with 8 bases matching TRBD1. Per the germline V gene, CDR1 is SGHRS and CDR2 is YFSETQ. CDR3 length: 17 amino acids. V was clipped by 7 bases and J by 4 bases; unmatched bases: 15. The CDR3 sequence: CASSPPRTGSGNEKLFF. CDR3 DNA: TGCGCCAGCTCCCCCCCCAGGACAGGGTCGGGTAATGAAAAACTGTTTTTT.

The genes are TRBV2 and TRBJ2-1; the D gene is possibly TRBD1 (6 bases). Germline assignment: CDR1 SNHLY and CDR2 FYNNEI. V was cut by 1 base and J by 10 bases, with 11 bases left in between. The CDR3 has 13 amino acids. As DNA, the CDR3 is TGTGCCAGCAGTGAAGTGGGCCAGGGGGAGCAGTTCTTC. Its protein product is CASSEVGQGEQFF.

The chain is built from TRBV5-1 and TRBJ2-7; 7 bases line up with TRBD1. The CDR3 consists of 13 residues. J gave up 5 bases and V 2 bases, and 4 bases lay outside the gene matches. CDR1 is SGHRS and CDR2 is YFSETQ in the germline V gene. CDR3 nucleotides: TGCGCCAGCAGCTTTACAGGGGCCAACGAGCAGTACTTC. Residues: CASSFTGANEQYF.

CDR3 amino acids: CASSFWDRENLNTEAFF. For the CDR3, the DNA is TGTGCCAGCAGCTTTTGGGACAGGGAAAATCTGAACACTGAAGCTTTCTTT. The rearrangement uses TRBV11-2 and TRBJ1-1, with TRBD1 matching 9 bases. Trimming cost V 3 bases and J 0 bases; bases outside gene matches: 8. Germline-derived CDR1 and CDR2 are SGHAT and FQNNGV. The CDR3 sequence is 17 residues long.

The chain links TRBV3-1 (or the pseudogene TRBV3-2) to TRBJ2-2; perhaps TRBD1 as D (6 bases). Trimming left V 4 bases short and J 4 bases short, with 16 bases between. Germline V lookup: CDR1 LGHDT, CDR2 YNNKEL (reference sequence). This CDR3 comprises 16 residues. The CDR3 spells CASSLVQGIRTGELFF. DNA for the CDR3: TGTGCCAGCAGCCTAGTACAGGGAATTCGCACCGGGGAGCTGTTTTTT.

V and J are TRBV18 and TRBJ1-2; D not certain. CDR3 size: 15 residues. Trimming pared 6 bases from V and 5 bases from J, leaving 19 bases between. Germline values: CDR1 KGHSH, CDR2 LQKENI. This chain's CDR3 is CASSPVGSGGYGYTF. The CDR3 coding sequence is TGTGCCAGCTCCCCCGTTGGTTCTGGAGGGTATGGCTACACCTTC.

J is TRBJ2-2 and V is TRBV6-1, with TRBD2 identical over 15 bases. This CDR3 has 16 amino acids. Germline-derived CDR1 and CDR2 are MNHNS and SASEGT. J gave up 9 bases and V 5 bases, and 7 bases lay outside the gene matches. The CDR3 here is CASSQGLAGGPRELFF. The CDR3 DNA follows: TGTGCCAGCAGTCAAGGACTAGCGGGGGGGCCGAGGGAGCTGTTTTTT.

The chain recombines TRBV6-5 with TRBJ2-7; 10 bases line up with TRBD2. V was clipped by 5 bases and J by 2 bases; unmatched bases: 3. CDR3 length equals 14 residues. The germline gives CDR1 MNHEY, CDR2 SVGAGI. The CDR3 DNA follows: TGTGCCAGCAGTCAGCGGGAGGGCCCCTACGAGCAGTACTTC. Amino acid sequence: CASSQREGPYEQYF.

The V call is TRBV5-4, the J call TRBJ2-2; D perhaps matches TRBD2 (7 bases). V was trimmed by 4 bases and J by 8 bases, leaving 30 bases between them. The germline gives CDR1 SGHNT, CDR2 YYREEE (reference sequence). This CDR3 has 19 amino acids. CDR3 DNA sequence: TGTGCCAGCAGCATGACTGGCGGGGGCACAACCGCCCAATGGGGGGAGCTGTTTTTT. It yields the protein CASSMTGGGTTAQWGELFF.

CDR3 nucleotide sequence: TGTGCCAGCAGCTTAGGGACAGGGTGGGATTCACCCCTCCACTTT. Translated: CASSLGTGWDSPLHF. The V call is TRBV7-3, the J call TRBJ1-6; TRBD1 agrees at 9 bases. CDR3 length equals 15 residues. CDR1 SGHTA and CDR2 FQGTGA come from the germline V gene. Trimming took 2 bases from V and 8 from J; bases not matched to a gene: 4.

J is TRBJ1-1 and V is TRBV12-5; D ambiguous. There are 17 residues in the CDR3. Trimming took off 1 base at V and 6 bases at J, with 21 bases between the two ends. The V gene's germline CDR1 is LGHNT and CDR2 FRNRAP. Here the CDR3 reads CASGLGRRAGRLSEAFF. CDR3 bases: TGTGCTAGTGGTTTGGGTAGGAGGGCAGGAAGGTTGTCTGAAGCTTTCTTT.

This clone was seen a single time. This rearrangement joins TRBV7-2 to TRBJ2-7; 9 nucleotides line up with TRBD2. CDR1 and CDR2 (germline): SGHTA, FQGNSA. This CDR3 region has 17 residues. Trimming removed 2 bases from V and 2 bases from J; junction bases left unmatched: 10. The CDR3 nucleotides are TGTGCCAGCAGCTTACCCTACGGGACTAGCTTTACCTACGAGCAGTACTTC. The encoded protein is CASSLPYGTSFTYEQYF.

The chain carries TRBV24-1 and TRBJ2-7; 7 bases map to TRBD2. Germline assignment: CDR1 KGHDR and CDR2 SFDVKD. Germline trimming cut 2 bases from V and 3 bases from J; bases unmatched to any gene: 9. The CDR3 consists of 16 residues. The CDR3 sequence is CATSDYSGGHGYEQYF. In DNA, the CDR3 is TGTGCCACCAGTGATTACTCGGGAGGTCATGGCTACGAGCAGTACTTC.

V gene TRBV30 combines with J gene TRBJ1-2, with a tentative D call TRBD1 (5 bases). Looked up from germline, CDR1 is GTSNPN and CDR2 is SVGIG (reference sequence). CDR3 length: 14 amino acids. Trimming left V 2 bases short and J 4 bases short, with 14 bases between. CDR3 nucleotides: TGTGCCTGGAGTATCGGGGGGGTCGGCTATGGCTACACCTTC. Translating gives CAWSIGGVGYGYTF.

V and J are TRBV15 and TRBJ1-1; the D is unclear. V was shortened by 0 bases and J by 0 bases, with 8 bases between the two germline ends. Germline V gene sequence: CDR1 LNHNV, CDR2 YYDKDF (reference sequence). The CDR3 has 15 amino acids. The DNA for the CDR3 is TGTGCCACCAGCAGAGATTTGGGCCTGAACACTGAAGCTTTCTTT. Its translation is CATSRDLGLNTEAFF.

The rearrangement links TRBV28 to TRBJ2-7, with D unresolved. The germline V and J ends were trimmed by 0 bases and 3 bases, with 12 bases remaining between them. CDR3 length equals 15 residues. CDR1 is MDHEN, CDR2 SYDVKM, per germline. CDR3 protein: CASSLWKQLGYEQYF. CDR3 nucleotides: TGTGCCAGCAGTTTATGGAAACAGTTAGGCTACGAGCAGTACTTC.

This chain connects TRBV28 to TRBJ2-5, with D possibly TRBD2 on 6 matching bases. This CDR3 region has 16 residues. The germline gives CDR1 MDHEN, CDR2 SYDVKM. The ends were cut back, 2 bases at V and 5 bases at J, with 18 bases in the middle. Here the CDR3 reads CASSLVPAGRRETQYF. The CDR3 DNA reads TGTGCCAGCAGTTTAGTGCCGGCCGGGAGAAGGGAGACCCAGTACTTC.

This chain uses TRBV5-1 with TRBJ1-4, with D tentatively TRBD1 (5 bases). Per germline, CDR1 SGHRS and CDR2 YFSETQ. The CDR3 contains 14 residues. The ends were cut back, 5 bases at V and 2 bases at J, with 10 bases in the middle. The CDR3 here is CASRGLPTNEKLFF. The CDR3 DNA reads as TGCGCCAGCAGGGGGCTCCCGACTAATGAAAAACTGTTTTTT. The entire variable domain, with the rest obtained from reference TRBV5-1 and TRBJ1-4, is as follows: KAGVTQTPRYLIKTRGQQVTLSCSPISGHRSVSWYQQTPGQGLQFLFEYFSETQRNKGNFPGRFSGRQFSNSRSEMNVSTLELGDSALYLCASRGLPTNEKLFFGSGTQLSVL.

The chain joins TRBV9 to TRBJ1-3, with TRBD1 identical over 11 bases. Germline CDR1 and CDR2: SGDLS and YYNGEE. V gave up 0 bases and J gave up 9 bases; unmatched junction bases: 5. CDR3 length: 15 amino acids. The CDR3 nucleotides are TGTGCCAGCAGCGTAGGAGGACAGGGGGCAATCACCATATATTTT. Translated: CASSVGGQGAITIYF.

This clone has only a few counts. J is TRBJ1-4 and V is TRBV28, with D unclear. Trimming removed 2 bases at V and 7 bases at J, with 2 bases between. This CDR3 has 11 amino acids. The germline V gene has CDR1 MDHEN and CDR2 SYDVKM. The CDR3 sequence is CASSLREKLFF. CDR3 in DNA: TGTGCCAGCAGTTTACGTGAAAAACTGTTTTTT.

This clone was picked up one time. The chain employs TRBV2 and TRBJ2-1, with D perhaps matching TRBD2 (6 bases). CDR1 and CDR2 from the germline V gene are SNHLY and FYNNEI. The germline V and J ends were trimmed by 8 bases and 5 bases, with 16 bases remaining between them. The CDR3 is 14 residues long. CDR3 in DNA: TGTGCCAGCTTGGCTAGCGCCATCCACAATGAGCAGTTCTTC. Protein: CASLASAIHNEQFF.

The chain links TRBV7-2 to TRBJ1-3; no clear D. The V gene lost 2 bases and the J gene lost 3 bases, with 11 bases spanning the gap. Germline lookup yields CDR1 SGHTA and CDR2 FQGNSA. The CDR3 is made up of 15 amino acids. CDR3: CASSLRETSGNTIYF. CDR3 bases: TGTGCCAGCAGCTTACGGGAGACAAGTGGAAACACCATATATTTT.